The 27 T cell receptor beta chains below were found in one sample sequenced in a study of T cells in Graves' hyperthyroidism and ophthalmopathy. From RNA transcripts, TCR beta CDR3 regions were amplified. The TCR CDR3 first-round RT-PCR relied on the HTBI primer set. TCRdb redid the calling of the multiplex PCR reads with MiXCR, one entry per CDR3 protein. The sample yields some 400,000 distinct CDR3 sequences, 19% seen once. Sequencing was done on a sample of blood. These TCRs come from a woman aged 18-35 years with Graves' hyperthyroidism.

There are many counts of this clonotype. The V call is TRBV11-2, the J call TRBJ2-7; no definite D call. Trimming cost V 5 bases and J 7 bases, with 15 bases left between them. CDR1 and CDR2 (germline): SGHAT, FQNNGV. The CDR3 sequence is 13 residues long. CDR3 DNA: TGTGCCAGCAGCGTAGGGCCAGTGCAGGAGCAGTACTTC. Translated: CASSVGPVQEQYF.

As to this clonotype: Relative to the germline gene, one junction end is altered; a read error may explain this. This chain connects TRBV5-5 to TRBJ2-7; D uncertain. The germline gives CDR1 SGHKS, CDR2 YYEKEE (reference sequence). This CDR3 is built from 15 residues. The CDR3 nucleotides are TGTGCCAGCAGCTTGAGGCCGGTAAGCTCCTACGATCAGTACTTC. It yields the protein CASSLRPVSSYDQYF.

This clonotype was counted many times. CDR3 amino acids: CASSATLNTEAFF. The DNA of the CDR3 is TGCGCCAGCAGCGCTACACTGAACACTGAAGCTTTCTTT. V and J are TRBV5-1 and TRBJ1-1; D call uncertain. The CDR3 is 13 residues long. Trimming shortened V by 4 bases and J by 0 bases, and 7 bases separated the two germline ends. Germline V gene sequence: CDR1 SGHRS, CDR2 YFSETQ.

This clonotype was seen ten or more times. The gene calls are TRBV6-5 and TRBJ2-7, with 7 bases identical to TRBD2. The CDR3 has 14 amino acids. The V segment lost 6 bases and the J segment 6 bases; nucleotides outside the gene matches: 11. Germline V gives CDR1 MNHEY, CDR2 SVGAGI. CDR3 in amino acids: CASSPGRRGGEQYF. CDR3 coding DNA: TGTGCCAGCAGCCCGGGACGGCGCGGGGGCGAGCAGTACTTC.

This clonotype was recorded at least ten times. The chain joins TRBV11-2 to TRBJ2-7; TRBD2 might be the D (7 bases). CDR3 size: 16 residues. The V end lost 5 bases, the J end lost 4 bases, and 21 bases lay between the germline ends. From germline, CDR1 is SGHAT and CDR2 FQNNGV. The CDR3 protein is CASSPVGGGLSYEQYF. CDR3 bases: TGTGCCAGCAGCCCAGTGGGGGGGGGCCTTTCGTACGAGCAGTACTTC.

This clonotype was seen repeatedly, ten times or more. This sequence joins TRBV20-1 and TRBJ1-2; 7 nucleotides agree with TRBD1. With V trimmed by 1 base and J by 8 bases, 7 bases remained unmatched. Per germline, CDR1 DFQATT and CDR2 SNEGSKA (reference sequence). The CDR3 contains 13 residues. The CDR3 spells CSARVGQNFGYTF. The CDR3 coding sequence is TGCAGTGCTAGAGTGGGACAGAACTTCGGCTACACCTTC.

This clonotype was found many times. V usage is TRBV7-2 and J usage is TRBJ1-1; D is unresolved. Between the trimmed V and J ends, which lost 5 bases and 7 bases, there was a span of 11 bases. Germline assignment: CDR1 SGHTA and CDR2 FQGNSA. The CDR3 extends over 12 amino acids. CDR3 in amino acids: CASSPLDVEAFF. The CDR3 DNA reads TGTGCCAGCAGCCCATTAGATGTTGAAGCTTTCTTT.

At least ten counts were recorded for this clonotype. The chain uses TRBV20-1 and TRBJ1-2, with D unclear. The CDR3 sequence is 13 residues long. Germline CDR1 is DFQATT and CDR2 is SNEGSKA (reference sequence). The ends were cut back, 7 bases at V and 8 bases at J, with 20 bases in the middle. The CDR3 DNA reads TGCAGTGTCTCGGACCGGAACAAGAGGGGCTACACCTTC. Encoded protein: CSVSDRNKRGYTF.

V usage is TRBV12-3 or TRBV12-4 and J usage is TRBJ2-5; TRBD2 matches at 11 bases. Trimming cost V 3 bases and J 6 bases; bases outside gene matches: 18. The CDR3 totals 19 residues. In DNA form, the CDR3 reads TGTGCCAGCAGTTTGACAGGTTGGCCCCGACTAGCGGGGAGGAAGACCCAGTACTTC. As protein: CASSLTGWPRLAGRKTQYF.

The V call is TRBV12-3 or TRBV12-4, the J call TRBJ2-7, with 11 bases aligning to TRBD1. The ends lost 4 bases at V and 4 bases at J; junction bases unmatched: 18. The CDR3 has 19 residues. This chain's CDR3 is CASSSRGTGGFNSVYEQYF. The CDR3 DNA is TGTGCCAGCAGTTCCCGGGGGACAGGGGGATTTAATAGTGTGTACGAGCAGTACTTC.

The chain links TRBV3-1 to TRBJ1-1; 8 nucleotides match TRBD1. V gave up 1 base and J gave up 5 bases; unmatched junction bases: 6. The germline V gene encodes CDR1 LGHDT and CDR2 YNNKEL (reference sequence). CDR3 length equals 15 residues. CDR3 DNA sequence: TGTGCCAGCAGCCAAGGACAGGGGAGGGGAACTGAAGCTTTCTTT. It yields the protein CASSQGQGRGTEAFF. Together with reference TRBV3-1 and TRBJ1-1, the CDR3 gives the full variable domain: DTAVSQTPKYLVTQMGNDKSIKCEQNLGHDTMYWYKQDSKKFLKIMFSYNNKELIINETVPNRFSPKSPDKAHLNLHINSLELGDSAVYFCASSQGQGRGTEAFFGQGTRLTVV.

This clonotype showed up many times. The chain has TRBV20-1 and TRBJ1-1; 7 bases match TRBD1. This CDR3 has 13 amino acids. Unmatched junction bases numbered 2, after V lost 3 bases and J lost 1 base. Germline CDR1 DFQATT, CDR2 SNEGSKA (reference sequence). The CDR3 coding sequence is TGCAGTGCTAGCCGGACAGGGAACACTGAAGCTTTCTTT. Translation: CSASRTGNTEAFF.

The V and J genes are TRBV3-1 and TRBJ2-5; TRBD2 agrees at 9 bases. Per germline, CDR1 LGHDT and CDR2 YNNKEL (reference sequence). V dropped 0 bases and J dropped 5; count of bases not matched to a gene: 10. The CDR3 has 17 amino acids. In nucleotides, the CDR3 is TGTGCCAGCAGCCAAGATCTTGCGGGGGGGCCAGGGGAGACCCAGTACTTC. This codes for CASSQDLAGGPGETQYF.

This clonotype has ten or more counts. The rearrangement links TRBV6-1 to TRBJ1-5; D is unclear. Germline lookup yields CDR1 MNHNS and CDR2 SASEGT. The length of the CDR3 is 14 residues. Deletions cut 1 base from V and 2 bases from J, with 6 bases between. CDR3 protein: CASSEEGGNQPQHF. In DNA, the CDR3 is TGTGCCAGCAGTGAAGAGGGAGGCAATCAGCCCCAGCATTTT.

This clonotype was seen ten or more times. The V gene is TRBV12-3 or TRBV12-4, the J gene TRBJ2-5, with a possible D match to TRBD1 (6 bases). V lost 2 bases to trimming and J lost 0 bases, with 16 bases between them. The CDR3 sequence is 17 residues long. CDR3 protein: CASSLFDLRQDQETQYF. The CDR3 DNA follows: TGTGCCAGCAGTTTATTTGACCTTCGACAGGACCAAGAGACCCAGTACTTC.

This clonotype was seen at least ten times. V gene TRBV18 combines with J gene TRBJ1-5; 9 bases fit TRBD1. CDR3 length equals 14 residues. Germline assignment: CDR1 KGHSH and CDR2 LQKENI. V trimming: 5 bases; J trimming: 3 bases; junction bases outside the gene matches: 2. The CDR3 region has the DNA TGTGCCAGCTCAGGACAGGGGTACAATCAGCCCCAGCATTTT. Encoded protein: CASSGQGYNQPQHF.

This clonotype came up many times. V gene TRBV6-1 combines with J gene TRBJ1-1; 10 bases are a match to TRBD1. The trim removed 5 bases at V and 5 bases at J, leaving 5 bases unmatched. Germline CDR1 and CDR2: MNHNS and SASEGT. This CDR3 has 14 residues. Here the CDR3 reads CASSKDRGSTEAFF. The CDR3 DNA sequence: TGTGCCAGCAGTAAGGACAGGGGGAGTACTGAAGCTTTCTTT.

Ten or more counts support this clonotype. The gene calls are TRBV5-5 and TRBJ1-5; D is ambiguous. Germline CDR1 SGHKS, CDR2 YYEKEE (reference sequence). The CDR3 has 13 amino acids. The ends were cut back, 0 bases at V and 0 bases at J, with 1 base in the middle. DNA for the CDR3: TGTGCCAGCAGCTTGGTTAGCAATCAGCCCCAGCATTTT. Protein: CASSLVSNQPQHF.

This clonotype was detected many times. This chain joins TRBV6-5 and TRBJ2-7; D remains ambiguous. CDR3 length: 11 amino acids. V was clipped by 1 base and J by 7 bases, with 5 bases between them. CDR1 MNHEY and CDR2 SVGAGI come from the germline V gene. The CDR3 bases are TGTGCCAGCAGTTACTTGTGGGAGCAGTACTTC. Its protein product is CASSYLWEQYF.

The V gene is TRBV11-3, the J gene TRBJ2-2; a possible D gene is TRBD2 (5 bases). Germline CDR1 reads SGHNT; CDR2 reads YENEEA. This CDR3 has 14 amino acids. V lost 0 bases and J lost 5, with 7 bases in between. The CDR3 reads CASSLDAGTGELFF. CDR3 nucleotides: TGTGCCAGCAGCTTAGATGCGGGTACCGGGGAGCTGTTTTTT.

This clonotype has a count of ten or more. The CDR3 here is CASSPGQAQYEQYF. As DNA, the CDR3 is TGCGCCAGCAGCCCCGGACAGGCCCAGTACGAGCAGTACTTC. The chain has TRBV4-1 and TRBJ2-7; TRBD1 aligns across 7 bases. CDR1 is MGHRA and CDR2 is YSYEKL in the germline V gene. The CDR3 sequence is 14 residues long. After removal of 4 bases from V and 4 bases from J, the junction contained 7 bases not matched to a gene.

This clonotype has more than one count but fewer than ten. V usage is TRBV7-6 and J usage is TRBJ1-5; 11 nucleotides align to TRBD1. The CDR3 consists of 15 residues. Losses at the gene ends were 1 base for V and 7 bases for J; bases not matched to a gene: 3. Germline assignment: CDR1 SGHVS and CDR2 FNYEAQ. CDR3 DNA: TGTGCCAGCAGCTTAGGGGGACAGGGGGGACAGCCCCAGCATTTT. Its protein is CASSLGGQGGQPQHF. Based on the CDR3 plus reference TRBV7-6 and TRBJ1-5, the full variable domain is GAGVSQSPRYKVTKRGQDVALRCDPISGHVSLYWYRQALGQGPEFLTYFNYEAQQDKSGLPNDRFSAERPEGSISTLTIQRTEQRDSAMYRCASSLGGQGGQPQHFGDGTRLSIL.

This chain connects TRBV5-1 to TRBJ1-6, with D tentatively TRBD1 (6 bases). Germline values: CDR1 SGHRS, CDR2 YFSETQ. The CDR3 has 15 residues. V dropped 0 bases and J dropped 4 bases, with 8 bases sitting between them. For the CDR3, the DNA is TGCGCCAGCAGCTTGGGGACAGTTTATAATTCACCCCTCCACTTT. It encodes CASSLGTVYNSPLHF.

In this sample, this clonotype turned up many times. The chain employs TRBV4-2 and TRBJ2-5; 16 bases are shared with TRBD2. V lost 0 bases, J lost 6 bases, and 4 bases stayed unmatched. CDR1 LGHNA and CDR2 YNFKEQ come from the germline V gene. This CDR3 region has 17 residues. The CDR3 loop reads CASSQEGTSGGAKTQYF. For the CDR3, the DNA is TGTGCCAGCAGCCAAGAGGGGACTAGCGGGGGGGCAAAGACCCAGTACTTC.

This clonotype was counted many times. The genes are TRBV15 and TRBJ2-5; a possible D gene is TRBD2 (6 bases). The CDR3 contains 14 residues. V was cut by 1 base and J by 2 bases, with 8 bases left in between. Germline values: CDR1 LNHNV, CDR2 YYDKDF (reference sequence). CDR3 residues: CATSRVSGQETQYF. CDR3 DNA: TGTGCCACCAGCAGAGTTAGCGGACAAGAGACCCAGTACTTC.

This clonotype was detected ten times or more. J is TRBJ2-5 and V is TRBV7-6; TRBD2 matches at 8 bases. This CDR3 has 16 residues. Germline V gene data show CDR1 as SGHVS and CDR2 as FNYEAQ. Losses at the gene ends were 1 base for V and 1 base for J; bases not matched to a gene: 5. The CDR3 is CASSLVGGGPQETQYF. CDR3 DNA: TGTGCCAGCAGCTTAGTCGGCGGGGGGCCCCAAGAGACCCAGTACTTC.

Many counts were recorded for this clonotype. The V call is TRBV28, the J call TRBJ1-1, with a weak D call TRBD1 (5 bases). CDR3 length equals 13 residues. V lost 6 bases to trimming and J lost 4 bases, with 12 bases between them. Looked up from germline, CDR1 is MDHEN and CDR2 is SYDVKM. The CDR3 DNA reads TGTGCCAGCAGGCAGGGAGGGAGCACTGAAGCTTTCTTT. Its protein product is CASRQGGSTEAFF.